This T cell receptor (beta chain) came from a study of radiation and T cells in renal cell carcinoma. General observations from the study: Without pretreatment biopsies, baseline tumor clonotype presence was undetermined. Top tumor clonotypes rose in blood 2 weeks post-radiation, then contracted.

Repertoires were generated with immunoSEQ multiplex PCR, while TCRdb's copy carries only in-frame clones and drops some. Here the sample spans approximately 140,000 clones, around 78% being singletons. Specified time point: baseline pretreatment blood. Treatment indicated: 15 Gy SBRT to primary tumor, nephrectomy 4 weeks later. The patient's renal cell carcinoma had clear cell pathology. This CDR3 contains 18 residues. Trimming took 1 base from V and 2 from J; bases not matched to a gene: 8. From germline, CDR1 is LGHNA and CDR2 YSLEER. Comment on this clone: Its target is not known.

The chain has TRBV4-3 and TRBJ2-7; 13 nucleotides match TRBD2. Material: blood, obtained from a patient whose treatment included radiotherapy and nephrectomy. This sequence originates from a woman between 45 and 60 years old with renal cell carcinoma. CDR3 coding DNA: TGCGCCAGCAGCCAAGGACTAGCGGGGGGAGCTACCGCCTACGAGCAGTACTTC. Translating it yields CASSQGLAGGATAYEQYF.